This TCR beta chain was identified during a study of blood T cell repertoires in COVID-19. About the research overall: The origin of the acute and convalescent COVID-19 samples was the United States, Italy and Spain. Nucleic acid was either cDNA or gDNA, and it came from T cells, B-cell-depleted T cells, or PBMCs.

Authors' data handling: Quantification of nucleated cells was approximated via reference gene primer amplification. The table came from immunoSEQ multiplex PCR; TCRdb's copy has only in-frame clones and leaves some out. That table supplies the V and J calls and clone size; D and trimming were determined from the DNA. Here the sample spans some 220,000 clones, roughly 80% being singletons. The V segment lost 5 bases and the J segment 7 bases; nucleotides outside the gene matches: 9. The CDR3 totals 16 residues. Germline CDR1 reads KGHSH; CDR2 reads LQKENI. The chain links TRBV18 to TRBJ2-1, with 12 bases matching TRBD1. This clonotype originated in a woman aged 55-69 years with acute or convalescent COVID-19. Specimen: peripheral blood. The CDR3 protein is CASSSTGQGALNEQFF. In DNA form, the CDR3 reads TGTGCCAGCTCATCTACGGGACAGGGGGCTTTAAATGAGCAGTTCTTC.